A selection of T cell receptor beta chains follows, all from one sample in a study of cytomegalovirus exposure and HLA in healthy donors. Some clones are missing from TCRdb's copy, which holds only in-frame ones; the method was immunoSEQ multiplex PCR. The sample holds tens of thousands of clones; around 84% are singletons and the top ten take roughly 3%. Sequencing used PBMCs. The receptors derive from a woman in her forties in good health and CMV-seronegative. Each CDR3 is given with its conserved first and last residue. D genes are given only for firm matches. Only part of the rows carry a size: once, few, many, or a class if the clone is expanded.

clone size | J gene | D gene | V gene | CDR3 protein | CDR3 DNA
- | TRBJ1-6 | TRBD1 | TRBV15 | CATSREDRRNSPLHF | TGTGCCACCAGCAGAGAGGACAGGAGAAATTCACCCCTCCACTTT
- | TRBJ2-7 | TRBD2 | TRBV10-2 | CASSESGGSYEQYF | TGCGCCAGCAGTGAGTCGGGGGGGAGCTACGAGCAGTACTTC
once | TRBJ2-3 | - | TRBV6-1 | CASSEWVRGGRGDTQYF | TGTGCCAGCAGTGAATGGGTTAGGGGGGGGAGAGGAGATACGCAGTATTTT
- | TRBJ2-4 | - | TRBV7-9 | CASSPFPAGLAKNIQYF | TGTGCCAGCAGCCCCTTTCCAGCGGGCCTAGCCAAAAACATTCAGTACTTC
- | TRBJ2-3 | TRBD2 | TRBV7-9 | CASSSLAGVTDTQYF | TGTGCCAGCAGCTCCTTAGCGGGAGTCACAGATACGCAGTATTTT
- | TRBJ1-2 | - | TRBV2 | CASSEFWGLNYGYTF | TGTGCCAGCAGTGAATTTTGGGGCCTTAACTATGGCTACACCTTC
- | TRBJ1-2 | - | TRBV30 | CAWSPGGTYGYTF | TGTGCCTGGAGTCCCGGAGGAACCTATGGCTACACCTTC
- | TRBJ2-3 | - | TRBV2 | CASRLHHFLADTQYF | TGTGCCAGCAGGCTTCACCACTTCCTCGCAGATACGCAGTATTTT
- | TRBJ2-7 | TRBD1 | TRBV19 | CASSLTGPSYEQYF | TGTGCCAGTTCCTTGACAGGGCCATCCTACGAGCAGTACTTC
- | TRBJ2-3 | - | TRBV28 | CASSFRGTSSTDTQYF | TGTGCCAGCAGTTTCAGGGGTACTTCTAGCACAGATACGCAGTATTTT
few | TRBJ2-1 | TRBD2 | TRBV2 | CASSPGLALYNEQFF | TGTGCCAGCAGTCCGGGACTAGCGCTTTACAATGAGCAGTTCTTC
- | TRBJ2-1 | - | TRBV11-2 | CASSFNNHEQFF | TGTGCCAGCAGCTTTAACAACCATGAGCAGTTCTTC
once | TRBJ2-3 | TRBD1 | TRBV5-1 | CASSRDRSTDTQYF | TGCGCCAGCAGCCGGGACAGGAGCACAGATACGCAGTATTTT
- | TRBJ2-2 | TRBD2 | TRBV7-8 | CASSFPGLAGLPNTGELFF | TGTGCCAGCAGCTTTCCGGGACTAGCGGGATTACCTAACACCGGGGAGCTGTTTTTT
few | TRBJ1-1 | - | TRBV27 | CASSFLTVNSNTEAFF | TGTGCCAGCAGTTTCTTGACAGTCAATTCGAACACTGAAGCTTTCTTT
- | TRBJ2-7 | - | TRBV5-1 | CASSLEIRRQDEQYF | TGCGCCAGCAGCTTGGAAATACGAAGACAGGACGAGCAGTACTTC
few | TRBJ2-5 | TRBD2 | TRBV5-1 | CASSLSGKGLSETQYF | TGCGCCAGCAGCTTAAGCGGGAAGGGTTTGTCGGAGACCCAGTACTTC
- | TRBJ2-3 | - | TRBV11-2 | CASSLRGPGGPSTDTQYF | TGTGCCAGCAGCTTGAGAGGGCCAGGTGGTCCTAGCACAGATACGCAGTATTTT
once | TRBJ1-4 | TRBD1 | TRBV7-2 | CASSKDRGRSGEKLFF | TGTGCCAGCAGCAAAGACAGGGGCCGCTCAGGTGAAAAACTGTTTTTT
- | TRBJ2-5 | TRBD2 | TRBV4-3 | CASSQNAGGSETQYF | TGCGCCAGCAGCCAAAATGCGGGAGGGTCCGAGACCCAGTACTTC
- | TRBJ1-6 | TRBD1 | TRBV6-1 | CASRQDRGNSPLHF | TGTGCCAGCAGGCAGGACAGGGGGAATTCACCCCTCCACTTT
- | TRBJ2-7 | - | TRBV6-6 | CASSYSRGQASYEQYF | TGTGCCAGCAGTTACTCTCGGGGTCAGGCGTCCTACGAGCAGTACTTC
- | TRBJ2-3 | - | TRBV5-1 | CASSLRRTASTDTQYF | TGCGCCAGCAGCTTGCGCCGTACAGCAAGCACAGATACGCAGTATTTT
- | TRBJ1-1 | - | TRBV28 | CASRTAIHTEAFF | TGTGCCAGCAGGACAGCAATACACACTGAAGCTTTCTTT